Listed below are T cell receptor beta chains from one sample, sequenced in a study of blood T cell repertoires in COVID-19. Assay: immunoSEQ multiplex PCR; the TCRdb copy retains only in-frame clones and omits some. The sample holds about 59,000 clones, almost 80% seen once. Sequenced sample: peripheral blood. The receptors originated from a man older than 75 with acute or convalescent COVID-19. The CDR3 runs from the conserved cysteine through the conserved F or W. A D gene is named only where the DNA matches it firmly. A clone size is listed for some rows: how often the clone was seen (once, few, many), or a class if it is expanded.

TRBV14	.	TRBD2	TRBJ2-1	CASSGLTVAGGTSPYNEQFF	TGTGCCAGCAGCGGCTTGACGGTAGCGGGAGGGACCAGCCCCTACAATGAGCAGTTCTTC
TRBV10-3	.	.	TRBJ2-2	CAAQPGRGNTGELFF	TGTGCCGCACAGCCGGGGCGGGGGAACACCGGGGAGCTGTTTTTT
TRBV27	.	.	TRBJ1-6	CASRGRTVSSYNSPLHF	TGTGCCAGCAGGGGAAGGACTGTGAGCTCCTATAATTCACCCCTCCACTTT
TRBV6-6	.	TRBD1	TRBJ1-2	CASSPDRVGGYTF	TGTGCCAGCAGCCCAGACAGGGTGGGAGGCTACACCTTC
TRBV20-1	few	.	TRBJ2-3	CSAVLETTQYF	TGCAGTGCTGTCCTGGAGACTACGCAGTATTTT
TRBV5-1	.	.	TRBJ2-7	CASSLDSYNGEQYF	TGCGCCAGCAGCTTGGACTCTTACAACGGGGAGCAGTACTTC
TRBV3-1/TRBV3-2	once	.	TRBJ2-1	CASSQYTYKDNEQFF	TGTGCCAGCAGCCAATACACGTACAAAGACAATGAGCAGTTCTTC
TRBV24-1	once	TRBD2	TRBJ2-1	CATSLGGGSISYNEQFF	TGTGCCACCAGCCTTGGGGGGGGGAGCATATCATACAATGAGCAGTTCTTC
TRBV20-1	.	.	TRBJ1-2	CSASSSVGYTF	TGCAGTGCTAGTTCCTCGGTAGGCTACACCTTC
TRBV19	.	TRBD1	TRBJ2-1	CASSIGRGQGVYNEQFF	TGTGCCAGTAGTATAGGAAGGGGACAGGGGGTCTACAATGAGCAGTTCTTC
TRBV6-1	.	.	TRBJ1-6	CASSDGLGNSPLHF	TGTGCCAGCAGTGACGGACTGGGGAATTCACCCCTCCACTTT
TRBV12-3/TRBV12-4	.	TRBD1	TRBJ1-1	CASSLRFRDRSFF	TGTGCCAGCAGTTTACGGTTCCGGGACAGGAGTTTCTTT
TRBV9	.	.	TRBJ2-1	CASSTGDEQFF	TGTGCCAGCAGCACCGGGGATGAGCAGTTCTTC
TRBV3-1/TRBV3-2	.	TRBD1	TRBJ1-1	CASSLRQGQTEAFF	TGTGCCAGCAGCCTTCGACAGGGTCAAACTGAAGCTTTCTTT
TRBV5-1	few	.	TRBJ1-2	CASSDGNYGYTF	TGCGCCAGCAGCGACGGGAACTATGGCTACACCTTC
TRBV18	.	TRBD2	TRBJ2-1	CASQGSGRENNEQFF	TGTGCCAGCCAGGGCAGCGGGAGGGAAAACAATGAGCAGTTCTTC
TRBV2	.	TRBD1	TRBJ1-5	CASSRTGVGNQPQHF	TGTGCCAGCAGTAGGACAGGGGTGGGCAATCAGCCCCAGCATTTT
TRBV10-2	.	TRBD1	TRBJ1-6	CARCDDRGPGGSPLHF	TGCGCCCGCTGTGACGACAGGGGGCCCGGGGGGTCACCCCTCCACTTT
TRBV7-2	.	TRBD2	TRBJ2-1	CASRLTPGGDNEQFF	TGTGCCAGCAGACTCACCCCGGGGGGAGATAATGAGCAGTTCTTC
TRBV9	few	TRBD2	TRBJ2-3	CASSLSSGGGALDTQYF	TGTGCCAGCAGCTTGAGCTCAGGCGGGGGGGCCTTAGATACGCAGTATTTT
TRBV28	.	.	TRBJ2-2	CASTRVGNTGELFF	TGTGCCAGCACCCGGGTGGGTAACACCGGGGAGCTGTTTTTT
TRBV30	.	.	TRBJ2-7	CAWSGGLYYEQYF	TGTGCCTGGAGCGGGGGACTGTACTACGAGCAGTACTTC
TRBV6-1	.	TRBD2	TRBJ2-2	CASSDLAGTTGELFF	TGTGCCAGCAGTGATCTAGCGGGAACTACCGGGGAGCTGTTTTTT
TRBV3-1/TRBV3-2	.	TRBD1	TRBJ1-2	CASSWTGADYGYTF	TGTGCCAGCAGCTGGACAGGGGCAGACTATGGCTACACCTTC
TRBV28	.	TRBD2	TRBJ2-1	CASSPRGGSSYNEQFF	TGTGCCAGCAGTCCCCGGGGGGGGAGCTCCTACAATGAGCAGTTCTTC
TRBV5-6	.	.	TRBJ1-3	CASSISGNTIYF	TGTGCCAGCAGTATTTCTGGAAACACCATATATTTT
TRBV10-1	once	.	TRBJ1-2	CANHGLGFFYGYTF	TGCGCCAACCATGGGCTTGGTTTTTTCTATGGCTACACCTTC
TRBV5-1	.	TRBD1	TRBJ2-7	CASRTGQGTYEQYF	TGCGCCAGCAGGACGGGACAGGGCACCTACGAGCAGTACTTC
TRBV2	.	.	TRBJ1-6	CASRPTVNYNSPLHF	TGTGCCAGCAGACCGACAGTGAACTATAATTCACCCCTCCACTTT
TRBV11-3	.	.	TRBJ1-1	CASSLDRRVNTEAFF	TGTGCCAGCAGCTTAGATAGGCGGGTGAACACTGAAGCTTTCTTT
TRBV14	medium-sized	.	TRBJ1-2	CASSRNPTASNYGYTF	TGTGCCAGCAGCCGCAATCCCACAGCCTCCAACTATGGCTACACCTTC
TRBV12-3/TRBV12-4	.	.	TRBJ1-1	CASIYRLGNEAFF	TGTGCCAGCATCTACAGGCTGGGAAATGAAGCTTTCTTT
TRBV28	.	.	TRBJ1-1	CASRATGYTEAFF	TGTGCCAGCAGGGCTACGGGATACACTGAAGCTTTCTTT
TRBV30	once	.	TRBJ1-5	CAWSELAGNQPQHF	TGTGCCTGGAGTGAATTGGCGGGGAATCAGCCCCAGCATTTT
TRBV15	.	.	TRBJ2-7	CATSRDLFRGSSYEQYF	TGTGCCACCAGCAGAGATCTATTTCGGGGGAGCTCCTACGAGCAGTACTTC
TRBV19	once	TRBD1	TRBJ2-3	CASSIEGTYVGTGTDTQYF	TGTGCCAGTAGTATTGAGGGGACGTATGTTGGGACAGGCACAGATACGCAGTATTTT
TRBV14	once	.	TRBJ2-5	CASSWRIEETQYF	TGTGCCAGCAGCTGGAGGATTGAAGAGACCCAGTACTTC
TRBV7-9	.	TRBD2	TRBJ2-1	CASSSGLAGGVDEQFF	TGTGCCAGCAGCTCAGGACTAGCGGGAGGGGTCGATGAGCAGTTCTTC
TRBV4-2	.	TRBD1	TRBJ2-4	CASSRRRDSKNIQYF	TGTGCCAGCAGTCGACGCCGGGACAGCAAAAACATTCAGTACTTC
TRBV4-2	.	TRBD2	TRBJ2-5	CASSPRRSGERIETQYF	TGTGCCAGCAGCCCAAGAAGGAGCGGGGAGAGAATAGAGACCCAGTACTTC
TRBV7-8	.	.	TRBJ1-1	CASSLPENTEAFF	TGTGCCAGCAGCTTACCAGAGAACACTGAAGCTTTCTTT
TRBV7-6	.	.	TRBJ2-2	CASSAGGGSNTGELFF	TGTGCCAGCAGCGCCGGTGGAGGGAGTAACACCGGGGAGCTGTTTTTT
TRBV6-5	.	TRBD1	TRBJ2-7	CASRRTGGSYEQYF	TGTGCCAGCAGGAGGACAGGGGGAAGTTACGAGCAGTACTTC
TRBV5-4	once	.	TRBJ1-1	CASSLAGTPNTEAFF	TGTGCCAGCAGCTTGGCCGGGACACCGAACACTGAAGCTTTCTTT
TRBV7-9	.	.	TRBJ2-7	CASGERDRGEQYF	TGTGCCAGCGGGGAACGGGATCGGGGCGAGCAGTACTTC
TRBV5-1	.	.	TRBJ2-7	CASSLGPGGYEQYF	TGCGCCAGCAGCTTGGGACCCGGGGGCTACGAGCAGTACTTC
TRBV11-2	.	.	TRBJ1-2	CASSLDRPEHGYTF	TGTGCCAGCAGCTTAGACAGGCCCGAACATGGCTACACCTTC
TRBV5-8	few	.	TRBJ1-3	CATQPGERNTIYF	TGTGCCACCCAGCCAGGGGAGAGAAACACCATATATTTT
TRBV5-1	.	.	TRBJ2-1	CASRKAAEITYEQFF	TGCGCCAGCAGGAAGGCAGCGGAGATAACCTATGAGCAGTTCTTC
TRBV5-5	.	.	TRBJ2-7	CASSSGEPYEQYF	TGTGCCAGCAGCTCAGGGGAACCCTACGAGCAGTACTTC
TRBV3-1/TRBV3-2	.	.	TRBJ2-1	CASSQGQGGWNEQFF	TGTGCCAGCAGCCAAGGGCAGGGTGGTTGGAATGAGCAGTTCTTC
TRBV11-3	.	TRBD1	TRBJ2-5	CASSQNRGTETQYF	TGTGCCAGCAGCCAAAACAGGGGTACAGAGACCCAGTACTTC
TRBV19	.	TRBD1	TRBJ2-1	CASSRGQGARKSSYNEQFF	TGTGCCAGTAGTAGGGGACAGGGGGCTAGGAAGAGCTCCTACAATGAGCAGTTCTTC